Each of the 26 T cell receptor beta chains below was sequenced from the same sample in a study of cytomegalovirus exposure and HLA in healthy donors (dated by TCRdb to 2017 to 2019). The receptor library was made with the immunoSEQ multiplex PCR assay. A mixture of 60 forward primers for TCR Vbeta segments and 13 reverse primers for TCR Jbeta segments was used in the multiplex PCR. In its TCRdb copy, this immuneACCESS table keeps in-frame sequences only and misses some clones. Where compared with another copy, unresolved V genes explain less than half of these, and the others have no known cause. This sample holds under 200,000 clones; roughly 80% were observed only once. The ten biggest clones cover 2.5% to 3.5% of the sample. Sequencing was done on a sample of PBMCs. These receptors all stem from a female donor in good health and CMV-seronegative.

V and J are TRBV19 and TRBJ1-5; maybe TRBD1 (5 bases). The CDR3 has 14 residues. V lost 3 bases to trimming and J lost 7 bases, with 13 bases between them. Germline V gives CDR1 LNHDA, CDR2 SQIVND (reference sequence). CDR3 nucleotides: TGTGCCAGTAGTATTTCCAGGGATCTCCAGCCCCAGCATTTT. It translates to CASSISRDLQPQHF.

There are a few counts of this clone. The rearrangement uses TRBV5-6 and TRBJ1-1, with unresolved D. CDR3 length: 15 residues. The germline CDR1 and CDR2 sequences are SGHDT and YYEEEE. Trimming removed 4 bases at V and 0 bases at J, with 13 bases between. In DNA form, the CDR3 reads TGTGCCAGCAGCGACACGTCCAGTATGAACACTGAAGCTTTCTTT. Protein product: CASSDTSSMNTEAFF.

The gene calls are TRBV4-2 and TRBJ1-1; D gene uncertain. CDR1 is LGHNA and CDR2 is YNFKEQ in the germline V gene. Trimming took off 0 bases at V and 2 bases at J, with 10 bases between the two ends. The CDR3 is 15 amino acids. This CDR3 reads CASSQDPAGNTEAFF. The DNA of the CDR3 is TGTGCCAGCAGCCAAGACCCGGCGGGTAACACTGAAGCTTTCTTT.

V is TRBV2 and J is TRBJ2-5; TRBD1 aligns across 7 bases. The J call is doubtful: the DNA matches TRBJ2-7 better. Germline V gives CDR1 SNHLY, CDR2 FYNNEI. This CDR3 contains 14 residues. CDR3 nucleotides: TGTGCCAGCAATTCACAGGGGCTCCCCTACGAGCAGTACTTC. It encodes CASNSQGLPYEQYF.

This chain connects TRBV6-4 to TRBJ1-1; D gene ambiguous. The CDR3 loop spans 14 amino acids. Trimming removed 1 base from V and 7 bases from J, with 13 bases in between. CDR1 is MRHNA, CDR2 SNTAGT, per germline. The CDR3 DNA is TGTGCCAGCAGTGACTTAGCCTTGGTGGGTGAAGCTTTCTTT. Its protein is CASSDLALVGEAFF.

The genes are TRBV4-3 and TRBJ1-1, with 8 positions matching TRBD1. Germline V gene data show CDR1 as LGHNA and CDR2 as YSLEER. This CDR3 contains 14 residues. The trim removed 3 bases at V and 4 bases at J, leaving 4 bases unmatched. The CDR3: CASSQDRDGTEAFF. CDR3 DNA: TGCGCCAGCAGCCAGGACAGGGACGGCACTGAAGCTTTCTTT.

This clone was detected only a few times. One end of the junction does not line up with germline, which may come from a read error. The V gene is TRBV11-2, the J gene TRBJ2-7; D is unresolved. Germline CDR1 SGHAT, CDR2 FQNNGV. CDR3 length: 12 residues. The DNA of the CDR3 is TGTGCCAGCAGCATAGACCCTTACGAGCAGTACTTC. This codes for CASSIDPYEQYF.

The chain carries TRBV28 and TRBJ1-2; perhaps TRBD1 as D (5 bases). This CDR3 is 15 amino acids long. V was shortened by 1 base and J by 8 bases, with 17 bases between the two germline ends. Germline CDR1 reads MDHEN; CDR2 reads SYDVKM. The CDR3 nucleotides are TGTGCCAGCAGTTTATTAGGCCAGGGCTTGTACGGCTACACCTTC. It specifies CASSLLGQGLYGYTF.

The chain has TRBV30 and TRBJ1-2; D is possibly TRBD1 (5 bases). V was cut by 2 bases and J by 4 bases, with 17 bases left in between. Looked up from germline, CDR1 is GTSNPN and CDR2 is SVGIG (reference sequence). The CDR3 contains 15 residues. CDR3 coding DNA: TGTGCCTGGAGTACGACTAGCGGGGCTCCCTATGGCTACACCTTC. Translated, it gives CAWSTTSGAPYGYTF.

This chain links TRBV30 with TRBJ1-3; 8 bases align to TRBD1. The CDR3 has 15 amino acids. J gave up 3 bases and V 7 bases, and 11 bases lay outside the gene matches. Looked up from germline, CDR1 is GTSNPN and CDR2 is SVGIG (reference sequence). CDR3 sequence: CASDYRGFGGNTIYF. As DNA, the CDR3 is TGTGCCTCCGACTACAGGGGGTTTGGTGGAAACACCATATATTTT.

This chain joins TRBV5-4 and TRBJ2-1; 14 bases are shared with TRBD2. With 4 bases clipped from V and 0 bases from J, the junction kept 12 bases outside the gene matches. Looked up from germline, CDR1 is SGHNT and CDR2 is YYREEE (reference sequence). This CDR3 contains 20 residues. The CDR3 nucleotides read TGTGCCAGCAGCCCTATCGGACTAGCGGGAGGCCCATCCTCCTACAATGAGCAGTTCTTC. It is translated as CASSPIGLAGGPSSYNEQFF.

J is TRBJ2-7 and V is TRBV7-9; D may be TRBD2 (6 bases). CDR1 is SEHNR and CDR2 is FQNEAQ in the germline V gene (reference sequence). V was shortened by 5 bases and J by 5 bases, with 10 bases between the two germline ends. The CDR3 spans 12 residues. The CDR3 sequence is CASSRGGDEQYF. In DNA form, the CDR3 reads TGTGCCAGCAGCCGCGGAGGGGACGAGCAGTACTTC. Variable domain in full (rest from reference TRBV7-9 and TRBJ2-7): DTGVSQNPRHKITKRGQNVTFRCDPISEHNRLYWYRQTLGQGPEFLTYFQNEAQLEKSRLLSDRFSAERPKGSFSTLEIQRTEQGDSAMYLCASSRGGDEQYFGPGTRLTVT.

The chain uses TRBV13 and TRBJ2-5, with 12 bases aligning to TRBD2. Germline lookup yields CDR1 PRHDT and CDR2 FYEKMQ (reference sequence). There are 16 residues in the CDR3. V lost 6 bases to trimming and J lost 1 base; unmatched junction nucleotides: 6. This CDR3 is CASSFLGLAGQETQYF. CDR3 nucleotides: TGTGCCAGCAGTTTCCTGGGACTAGCGGGCCAAGAGACCCAGTACTTC.

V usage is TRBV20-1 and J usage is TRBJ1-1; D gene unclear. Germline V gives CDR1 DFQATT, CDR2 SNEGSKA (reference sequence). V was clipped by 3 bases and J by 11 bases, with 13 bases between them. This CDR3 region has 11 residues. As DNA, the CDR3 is TGCAGTGCTAGCCCTCAGGTCCGGGCTTTCTTT. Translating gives CSASPQVRAFF.

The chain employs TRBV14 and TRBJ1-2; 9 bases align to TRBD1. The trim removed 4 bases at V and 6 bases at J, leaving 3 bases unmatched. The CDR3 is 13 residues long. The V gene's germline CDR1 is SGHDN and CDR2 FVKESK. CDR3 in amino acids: CASSLRTGDGYTF. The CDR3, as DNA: TGTGCCAGCAGCCTCCGGACAGGGGATGGCTACACCTTC.

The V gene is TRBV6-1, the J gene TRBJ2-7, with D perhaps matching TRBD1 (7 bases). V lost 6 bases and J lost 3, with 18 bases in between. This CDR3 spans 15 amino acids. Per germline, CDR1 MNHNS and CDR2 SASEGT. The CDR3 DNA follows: TGTGCCAGCAGCACTACAGGGCAGGGGGGCTACGAGCAGTACTTC. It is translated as CASSTTGQGGYEQYF.

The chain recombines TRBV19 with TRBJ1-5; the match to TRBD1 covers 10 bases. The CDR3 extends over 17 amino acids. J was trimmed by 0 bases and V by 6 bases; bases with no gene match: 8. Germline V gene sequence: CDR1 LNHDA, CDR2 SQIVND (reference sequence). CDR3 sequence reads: CASRRTGGTYSNQPQHF. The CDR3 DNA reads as TGTGCCAGTAGAAGGACAGGGGGAACTTATAGCAATCAGCCCCAGCATTTT. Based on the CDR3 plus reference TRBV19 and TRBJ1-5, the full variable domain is DGGITQSPKYLFRKEGQNVTLSCEQNLNHDAMYWYRQDPGQGLRLIYYSQIVNDFQKGDIAEGYSVSREKKESFPLTVTSAQKNPTAFYLCASRRTGGTYSNQPQHFGDGTRLSIL.

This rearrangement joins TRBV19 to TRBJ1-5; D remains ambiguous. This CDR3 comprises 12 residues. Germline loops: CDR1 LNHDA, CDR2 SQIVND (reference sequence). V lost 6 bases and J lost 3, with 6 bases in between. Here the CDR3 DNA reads TGTGCCAGTAGGAGGGCCAATCAGCCCCAGCATTTT. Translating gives CASRRANQPQHF.

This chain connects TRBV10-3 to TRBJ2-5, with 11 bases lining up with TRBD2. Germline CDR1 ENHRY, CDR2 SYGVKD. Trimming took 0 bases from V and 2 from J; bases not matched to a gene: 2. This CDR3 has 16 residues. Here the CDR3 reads CAISESVAGGQETQYF. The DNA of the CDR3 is TGTGCCATCAGTGAGTCAGTAGCGGGAGGGCAAGAGACCCAGTACTTC.

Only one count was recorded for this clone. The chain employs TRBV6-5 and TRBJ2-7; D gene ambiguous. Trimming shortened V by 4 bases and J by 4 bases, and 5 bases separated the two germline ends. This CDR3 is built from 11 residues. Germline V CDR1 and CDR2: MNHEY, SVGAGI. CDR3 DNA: TGTGCCAGCAGTTCCCAGTACGAGCAGTACTTC. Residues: CASSSQYEQYF.

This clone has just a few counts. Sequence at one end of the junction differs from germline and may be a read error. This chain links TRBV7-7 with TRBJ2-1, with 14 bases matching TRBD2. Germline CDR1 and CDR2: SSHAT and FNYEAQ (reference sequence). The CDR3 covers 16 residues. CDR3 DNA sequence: TGTGCTAGCAGCAGCTTAGGGACTAGCGGGAGCGATGAGCAGTTCTTC. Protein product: CASSSLGTSGSDEQFF.

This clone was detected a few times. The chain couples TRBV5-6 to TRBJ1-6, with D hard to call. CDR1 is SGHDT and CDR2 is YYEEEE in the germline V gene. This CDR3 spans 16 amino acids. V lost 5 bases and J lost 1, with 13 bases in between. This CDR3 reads CASRDRTGSYNSPLHF. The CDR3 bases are TGTGCCAGCAGAGATCGAACGGGATCCTATAATTCACCCCTCCACTTT. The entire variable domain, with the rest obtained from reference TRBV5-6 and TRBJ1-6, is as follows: DAGVTQSPTHLIKTRGQQVTLRCSPKSGHDTVSWYQQALGQGPQFIFQYYEEEERQRGNFPDRFSGHQFPNYSSELNVNALLLGDSALYLCASRDRTGSYNSPLHFGNGTRLTVT.

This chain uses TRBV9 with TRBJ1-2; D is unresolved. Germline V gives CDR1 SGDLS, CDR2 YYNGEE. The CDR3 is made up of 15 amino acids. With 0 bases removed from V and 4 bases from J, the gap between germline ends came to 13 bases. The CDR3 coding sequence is TGTGCCAGCAGCGTAGAGGTAGCGCCCACCTATGGCTACACCTTC. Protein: CASSVEVAPTYGYTF.

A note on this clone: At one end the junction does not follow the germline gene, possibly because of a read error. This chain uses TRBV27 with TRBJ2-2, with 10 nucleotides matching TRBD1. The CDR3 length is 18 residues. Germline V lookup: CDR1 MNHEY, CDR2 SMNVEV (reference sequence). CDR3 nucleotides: TGTGCCAGCAGTTTGTATACCCTGGGACAGGGGAACGCCGGGGAGCTGTTTTTT. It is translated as CASSLYTLGQGNAGELFF.

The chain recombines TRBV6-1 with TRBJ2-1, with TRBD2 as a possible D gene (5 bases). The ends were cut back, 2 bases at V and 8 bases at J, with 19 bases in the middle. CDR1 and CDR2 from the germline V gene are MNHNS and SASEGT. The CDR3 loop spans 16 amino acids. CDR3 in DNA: TGTGCCAGCAGTGAAAGAGGACTTACTGGTAGGGATGAGCAGTTCTTC. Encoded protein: CASSERGLTGRDEQFF.

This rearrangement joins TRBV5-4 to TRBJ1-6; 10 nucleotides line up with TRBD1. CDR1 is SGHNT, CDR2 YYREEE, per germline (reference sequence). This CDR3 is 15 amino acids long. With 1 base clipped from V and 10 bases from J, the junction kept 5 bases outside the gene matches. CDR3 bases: TGTGCCAGCAGCTTGCGGACAGGGGGGAAGTCACCCCTCCACTTT. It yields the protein CASSLRTGGKSPLHF.